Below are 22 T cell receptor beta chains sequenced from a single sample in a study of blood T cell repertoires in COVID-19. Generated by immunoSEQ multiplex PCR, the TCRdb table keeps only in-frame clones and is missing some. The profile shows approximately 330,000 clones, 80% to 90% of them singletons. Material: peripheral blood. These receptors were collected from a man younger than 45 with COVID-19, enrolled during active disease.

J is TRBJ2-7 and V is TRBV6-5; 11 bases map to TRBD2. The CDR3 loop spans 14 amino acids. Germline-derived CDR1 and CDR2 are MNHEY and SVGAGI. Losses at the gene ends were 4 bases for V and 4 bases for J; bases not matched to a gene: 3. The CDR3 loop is CASSSLAGGYEQYF. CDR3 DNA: TGTGCCAGCAGTTCTCTAGCGGGGGGTTACGAGCAGTACTTC.

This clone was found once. CDR3 nucleotides: TGCGCCAGCAGCTTACAAAGCGGCAACATCTACGAGCAGTACTTC. This encodes CASSLQSGNIYEQYF. J is TRBJ2-7 and V is TRBV5-1; weak D call: TRBD2 (5 bases). CDR3 size: 15 residues. Between the trimmed V and J ends, which lost 2 bases and 3 bases, there was a span of 15 bases. The germline V gene encodes CDR1 SGHRS and CDR2 YFSETQ.

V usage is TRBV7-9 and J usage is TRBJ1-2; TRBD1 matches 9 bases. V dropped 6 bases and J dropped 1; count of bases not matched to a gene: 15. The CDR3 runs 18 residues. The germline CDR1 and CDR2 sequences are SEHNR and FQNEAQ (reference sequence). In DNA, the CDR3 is TGTGCCAGCAGGCGCCTCGGGGACAGGGAATCGAATAACTATGGCTACACCTTC. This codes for CASRRLGDRESNNYGYTF.

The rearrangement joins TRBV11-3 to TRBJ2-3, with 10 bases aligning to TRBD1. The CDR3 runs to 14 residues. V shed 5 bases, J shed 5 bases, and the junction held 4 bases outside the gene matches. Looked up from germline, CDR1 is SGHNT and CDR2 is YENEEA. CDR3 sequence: CASSDRGLGDTQYF. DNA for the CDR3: TGTGCCAGCAGCGACAGGGGGCTGGGAGATACGCAGTATTTT.

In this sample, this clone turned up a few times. DNA for the CDR3: TGTGCCAGCTCTTCCGGGACTAGCGGACAGCCCGGGGAGCTGTTTTTT. It translates to CASSSGTSGQPGELFF. V usage is TRBV18 and J usage is TRBJ2-2, with TRBD2 identical over 11 bases. J lost 6 bases, V lost 6 bases, and 9 bases had no gene match. The V gene's germline CDR1 is KGHSH and CDR2 LQKENI. This CDR3 comprises 16 residues. Variable domain in full (rest from reference TRBV18 and TRBJ2-2): NAGVMQNPRHLVRRRGQEARLRCSPMKGHSHVYWYRQLPEEGLKFMVYLQKENIIDESGMPKERFSAEFPKEGPSILRIQQVVRGDSAAYFCASSSGTSGQPGELFFGEGSRLTVL.

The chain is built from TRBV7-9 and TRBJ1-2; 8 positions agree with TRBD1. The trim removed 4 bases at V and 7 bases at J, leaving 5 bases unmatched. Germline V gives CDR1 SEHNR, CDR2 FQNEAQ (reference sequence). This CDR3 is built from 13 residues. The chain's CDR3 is CASSSQGAGGYTF. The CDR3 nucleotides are TGTGCCAGCAGCTCCCAGGGGGCGGGTGGCTACACCTTC. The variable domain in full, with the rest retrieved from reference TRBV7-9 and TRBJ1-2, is DTGVSQNPRHKITKRGQNVTFRCDPISEHNRLYWYRQTLGQGPEFLTYFQNEAQLEKSRLLSDRFSAERPKGSFSTLEIQRTEQGDSAMYLCASSSQGAGGYTFGSGTRLTVV.

The chain's CDR3 is CASSQQGRNEKLFF. CDR3 DNA: TGTGCCAGCAGCCAACAGGGGCGTAATGAAAAACTGTTTTTT. The chain has TRBV6-1 and TRBJ1-4, with TRBD1 matching over 7 bases. The CDR3 covers 14 residues. Germline V gene sequence: CDR1 MNHNS, CDR2 SASEGT. V gave up 6 bases and J gave up 4 bases; unmatched junction bases: 5.

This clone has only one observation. CDR3 DNA sequence: TGTGCCAGTCGTAGATCAGGGGAGACCCAGTACTTC. Translated: CASRRSGETQYF. The rearrangement links TRBV7-9 to TRBJ2-5, with D possibly matching TRBD1 (5 bases). The V end lost 9 bases, the J end lost 5 bases, and 13 bases lay between the germline ends. Germline CDR1 is SEHNR and CDR2 is FQNEAQ (reference sequence). This CDR3 spans 12 amino acids.

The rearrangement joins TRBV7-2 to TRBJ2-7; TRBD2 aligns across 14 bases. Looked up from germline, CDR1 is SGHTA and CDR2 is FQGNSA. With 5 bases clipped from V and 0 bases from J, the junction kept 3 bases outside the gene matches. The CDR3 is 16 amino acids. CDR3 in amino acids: CASSLTSGGGSYEQYF. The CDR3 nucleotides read TGTGCCAGCAGCCTGACTAGCGGGGGGGGCTCCTACGAGCAGTACTTC.

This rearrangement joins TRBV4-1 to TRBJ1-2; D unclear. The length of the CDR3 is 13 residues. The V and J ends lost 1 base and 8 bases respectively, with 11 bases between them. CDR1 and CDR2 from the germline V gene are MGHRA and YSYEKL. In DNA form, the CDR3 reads TGCGCCAGCAGCCAAGGGCCTATGGGCGGCTACACCTTC. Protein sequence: CASSQGPMGGYTF.

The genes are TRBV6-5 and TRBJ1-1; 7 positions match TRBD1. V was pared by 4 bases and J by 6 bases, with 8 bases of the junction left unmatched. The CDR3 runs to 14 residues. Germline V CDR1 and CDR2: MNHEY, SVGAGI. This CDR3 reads CASSSITTGPEAFF. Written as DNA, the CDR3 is TGTGCCAGCAGTTCCATTACGACAGGGCCTGAAGCTTTCTTT.

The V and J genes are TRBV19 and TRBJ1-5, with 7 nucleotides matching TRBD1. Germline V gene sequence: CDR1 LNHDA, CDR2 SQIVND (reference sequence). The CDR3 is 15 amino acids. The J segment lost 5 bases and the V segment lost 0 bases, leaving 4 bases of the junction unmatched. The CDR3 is CASSIEPDRYQPQHF. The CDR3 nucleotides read TGTGCCAGTAGTATAGAACCGGACAGGTATCAGCCCCAGCATTTT.

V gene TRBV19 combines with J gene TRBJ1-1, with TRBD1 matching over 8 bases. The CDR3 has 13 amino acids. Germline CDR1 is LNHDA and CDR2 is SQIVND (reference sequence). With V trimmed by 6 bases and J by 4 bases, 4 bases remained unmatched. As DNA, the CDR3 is TGTGCCAGTAGCCCGACAGGGGTCACTGAAGCTTTCTTT. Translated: CASSPTGVTEAFF.

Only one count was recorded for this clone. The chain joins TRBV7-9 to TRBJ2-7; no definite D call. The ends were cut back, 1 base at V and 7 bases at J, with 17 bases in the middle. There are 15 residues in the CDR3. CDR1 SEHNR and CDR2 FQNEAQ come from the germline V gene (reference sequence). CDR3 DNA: TGTGCCAGCAGCTTAGAAAGGCCACACGTCGGGGAGCAGTACTTC. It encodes CASSLERPHVGEQYF.

The CDR3 reads CSAWRNQPQHF. The CDR3 coding sequence is TGCAGTGCTTGGAGAAATCAGCCCCAGCATTTT. The chain combines TRBV20-1 with TRBJ1-5; D is uncertain. Trimming removed 5 bases from V and 4 bases from J, with 6 bases in between. CDR1 DFQATT and CDR2 SNEGSKA come from the germline V gene (reference sequence). The CDR3 extends over 11 amino acids.

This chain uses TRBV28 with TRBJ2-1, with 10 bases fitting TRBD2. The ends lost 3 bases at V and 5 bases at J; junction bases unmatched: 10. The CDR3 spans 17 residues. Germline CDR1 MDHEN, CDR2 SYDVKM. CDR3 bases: TGTGCCAGCAGTTTCGGCGGGGCTAGCGGGAGAAACAATGAGCAGTTCTTC. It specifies CASSFGGASGRNNEQFF.

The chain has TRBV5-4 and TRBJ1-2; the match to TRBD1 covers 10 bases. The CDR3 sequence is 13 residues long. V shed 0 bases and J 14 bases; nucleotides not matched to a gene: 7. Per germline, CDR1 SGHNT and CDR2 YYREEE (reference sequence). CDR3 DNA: TGTGCCAGCAGCTTGGGGGGACAGGGGAGTGTAACCTTC. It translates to CASSLGGQGSVTF.

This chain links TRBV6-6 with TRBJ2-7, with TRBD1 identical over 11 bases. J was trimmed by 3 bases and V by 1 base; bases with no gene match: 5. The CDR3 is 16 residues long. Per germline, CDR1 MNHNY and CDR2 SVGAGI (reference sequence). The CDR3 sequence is CASSYYGTGGSYEQYF. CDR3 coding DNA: TGTGCCAGCAGTTACTACGGGACAGGGGGGAGCTACGAGCAGTACTTC.

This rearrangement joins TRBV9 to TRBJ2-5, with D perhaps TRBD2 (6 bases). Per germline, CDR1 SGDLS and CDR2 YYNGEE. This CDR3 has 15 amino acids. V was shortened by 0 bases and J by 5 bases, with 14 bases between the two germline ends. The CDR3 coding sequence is TGTGCCAGCAGCGTAGTGGGGGGACCAGGGGAGACCCAGTACTTC. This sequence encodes CASSVVGGPGETQYF.

The DNA of the CDR3 is TGTGCCAGCAGCCCAATCGGGCGGGAGGGGGAGCTGTTTTTT. Translating it yields CASSPIGREGELFF. V usage is TRBV5-6 and J usage is TRBJ2-2, with 7 nucleotides matching TRBD2. Trimming cost V 4 bases and J 8 bases; bases outside gene matches: 8. The CDR3 runs 14 residues. Germline assignment: CDR1 SGHDT and CDR2 YYEEEE.

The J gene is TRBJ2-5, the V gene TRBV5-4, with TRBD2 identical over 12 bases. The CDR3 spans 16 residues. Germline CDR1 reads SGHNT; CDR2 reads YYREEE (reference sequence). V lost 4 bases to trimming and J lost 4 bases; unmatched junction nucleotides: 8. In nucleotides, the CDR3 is TGTGCCAGCAGCGGGAGGCTAGCGGGAGGGGGAGAGACCCAGTACTTC. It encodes CASSGRLAGGGETQYF.

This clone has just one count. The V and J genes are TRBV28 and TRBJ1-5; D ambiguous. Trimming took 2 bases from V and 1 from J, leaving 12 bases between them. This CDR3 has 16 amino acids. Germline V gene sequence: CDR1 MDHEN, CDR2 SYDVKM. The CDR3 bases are TGTGCCAGCAGTTTAAGTTCAGGAGGGAGCAATCAGCCCCAGCATTTT. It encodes CASSLSSGGSNQPQHF.